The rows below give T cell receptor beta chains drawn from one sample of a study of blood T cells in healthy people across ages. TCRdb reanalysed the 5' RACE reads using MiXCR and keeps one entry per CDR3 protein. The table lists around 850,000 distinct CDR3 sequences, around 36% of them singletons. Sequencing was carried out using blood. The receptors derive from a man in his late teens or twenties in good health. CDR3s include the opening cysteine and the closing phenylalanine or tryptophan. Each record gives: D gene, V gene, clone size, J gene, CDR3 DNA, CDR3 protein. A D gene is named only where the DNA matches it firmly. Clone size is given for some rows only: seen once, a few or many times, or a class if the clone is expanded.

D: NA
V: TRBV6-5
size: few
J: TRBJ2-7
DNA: TGTGCCAGCAGTGACGGGCTGAACTACGAGCAGTACTTC
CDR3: CASSDGLNYEQYF

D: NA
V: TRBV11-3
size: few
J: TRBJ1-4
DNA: TGTGCCAGCAGCATCGGGACGGGGAATGAAAAACTGTTTTTT
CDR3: CASSIGTGNEKLFF

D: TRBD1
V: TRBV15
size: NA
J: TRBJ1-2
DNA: TGTGCCACCAGCCGCGGACAGGGGGCATCGGGCTACACCTTC
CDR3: CATSRGQGASGYTF

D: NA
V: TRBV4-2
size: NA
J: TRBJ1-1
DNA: TGTGCCAGCAGCCCCCTCTCCGGCGGACAGCTGAACACTGAAGCTTTCTTT
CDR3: CASSPLSGGQLNTEAFF

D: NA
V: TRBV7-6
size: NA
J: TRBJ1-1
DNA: TGTGCCAGCAGCCCTTACCCGAGCGGGGAGGCGAACACTGAAGCTTTCTTT
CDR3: CASSPYPSGEANTEAFF

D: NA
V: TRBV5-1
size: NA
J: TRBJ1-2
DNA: TGCGCCAGCAGGGAGGGACCGAACTATGGCTACACCTTC
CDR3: CASREGPNYGYTF

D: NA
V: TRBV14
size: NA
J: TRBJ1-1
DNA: TGTGCCAGCAGCCAAGATCACGGGGGTGGCACTGAAGCTTTCTTT
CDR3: CASSQDHGGGTEAFF

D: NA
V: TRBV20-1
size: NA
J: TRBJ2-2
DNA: TGCAGTGTTAGAGGACCCGACACCGGGGAGCTGTTTTTT
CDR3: CSVRGPDTGELFF

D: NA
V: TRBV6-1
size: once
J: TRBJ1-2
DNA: TGTGCCAGCAGTGACACGTGGCAGGGAGATGGCTATGGCTACACCTTC
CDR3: CASSDTWQGDGYGYTF

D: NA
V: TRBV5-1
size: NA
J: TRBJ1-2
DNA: TGCGCCACTCACGGGGGGGCGATAGGCAACTATGGCTACACCTTC
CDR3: CATHGGAIGNYGYTF

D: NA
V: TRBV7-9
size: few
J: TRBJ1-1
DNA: TGTGCCAGCAGCTTAGTAGGGGATGACACTGAAGCTTTCTTT
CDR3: CASSLVGDDTEAFF

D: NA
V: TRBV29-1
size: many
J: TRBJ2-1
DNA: TGCAGCGTTGATCCCGGGGGGCCTAGGTTTGAGCAGTTCTTC
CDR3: CSVDPGGPRFEQFF

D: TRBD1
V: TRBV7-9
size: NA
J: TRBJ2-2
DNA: TGTGCCAGCGGGAACAGGGGAAGCACCGGGGAGCTGTTTTTT
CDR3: CASGNRGSTGELFF

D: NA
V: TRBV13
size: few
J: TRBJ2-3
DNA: TGTGCCAGCAGCCTCGAGGGGGATGGAGCGGATACGCAGTATTTT
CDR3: CASSLEGDGADTQYF

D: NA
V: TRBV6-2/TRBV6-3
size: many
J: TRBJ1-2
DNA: TGTGCCAGCAGTCTAAGGACAGATGGCTACACCTTC
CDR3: CASSLRTDGYTF

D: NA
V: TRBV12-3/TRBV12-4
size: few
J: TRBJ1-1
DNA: TGTGCCAGCGGCACCAGGGTTGACGCTGAAGCTTTCTTT
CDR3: CASGTRVDAEAFF

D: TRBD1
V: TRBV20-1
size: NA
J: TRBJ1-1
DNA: TGCAGTGCTTCCCCGGGACAGGGATCGGGCACTGAAGCTTTCTTT
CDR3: CSASPGQGSGTEAFF

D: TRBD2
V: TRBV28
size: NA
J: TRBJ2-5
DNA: TGTGCCAGCAGCATCGGGAGGCTCGAGACCCAGTACTTC
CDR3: CASSIGRLETQYF

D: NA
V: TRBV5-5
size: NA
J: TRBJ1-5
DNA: TGTGCCAGCAGCGTGCCCACAGGTGGTGAGCCCCAGCATTTT
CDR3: CASSVPTGGEPQHF

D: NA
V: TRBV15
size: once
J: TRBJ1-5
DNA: TGTGCCACCAGCCCACGACTCTATCAGCCCCAGCATTTT
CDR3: CATSPRLYQPQHF

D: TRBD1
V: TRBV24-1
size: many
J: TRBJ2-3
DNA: TGTGCCACCAGTGAACCGACAGGGGATACGCAGTATTTT
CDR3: CATSEPTGDTQYF

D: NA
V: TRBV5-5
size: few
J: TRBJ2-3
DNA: TGTGCCAGCAGCTGGGAGAAGGGGGAACCGCAGTATTTT
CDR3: CASSWEKGEPQYF

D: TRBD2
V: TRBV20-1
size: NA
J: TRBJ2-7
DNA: TGCAGTGCTCGACTAGCGGGGGGCTGGGAGAAAAACATTTGGTACTTC
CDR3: CSARLAGGWEKNIWYF

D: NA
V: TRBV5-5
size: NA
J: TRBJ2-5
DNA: TGTGCCAGCAGCTTGGTAGAAGGCGGGACCCAGTACTTC
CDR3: CASSLVEGGTQYF

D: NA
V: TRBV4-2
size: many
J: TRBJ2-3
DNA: TGTGCCAGCAGGCAGGGGCCACGTTTCACAGATACGCAGTATTTT
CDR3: CASRQGPRFTDTQYF

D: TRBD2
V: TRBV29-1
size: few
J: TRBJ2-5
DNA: TGCAGCGTAAGAGTAACTAGCGGGAGGATTGAGACCCAGTACTTC
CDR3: CSVRVTSGRIETQYF

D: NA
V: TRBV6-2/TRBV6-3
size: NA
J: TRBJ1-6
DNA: TGTGCCAGCAGTCGAACCTACTTGGAACCACCCCTCCACTTT
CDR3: CASSRTYLEPPLHF

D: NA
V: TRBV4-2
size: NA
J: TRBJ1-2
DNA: TGTGCCAGCAGCCAAGCCCCAATGGCAGAGATAAATTATGGCTACACCTTC
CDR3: CASSQAPMAEINYGYTF

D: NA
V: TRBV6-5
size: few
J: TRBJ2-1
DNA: TGTGCCAGCAGTACTGCAGGGGGAGGTCGGTTCTTC
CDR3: CASSTAGGGRFF

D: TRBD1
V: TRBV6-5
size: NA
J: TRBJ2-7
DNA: TGTGCCAGCAGTTATAGCCTTGAGGGGGCGCGGAGCGAGCAGTACTTC
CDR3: CASSYSLEGARSEQYF

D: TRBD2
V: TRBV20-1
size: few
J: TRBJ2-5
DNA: TGCAGTTCTAGCGGGCGACACAATGAGCAGTACTTC
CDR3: CSSSGRHNEQYF

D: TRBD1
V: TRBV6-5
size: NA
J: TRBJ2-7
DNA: TGTGCCAGCAGTTACGGACAGGGGAACTACAATGAGCAGTACTTC
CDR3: CASSYGQGNYNEQYF

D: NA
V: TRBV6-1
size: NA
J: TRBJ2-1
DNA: TGTGCCAGCAGGCCCTTCCCTGACCCCTTTTTGTCCTACAATGAGCAGTTCTTC
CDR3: CASRPFPDPFLSYNEQFF

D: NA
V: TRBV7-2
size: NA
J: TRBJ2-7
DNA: TGTGCCAGCAGCTTAGTAAAAGGGGGGGCTTACGAGCAGTACTTC
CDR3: CASSLVKGGAYEQYF

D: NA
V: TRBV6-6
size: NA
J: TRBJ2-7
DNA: TGTGCCAGCAGTGACGACAGAAGCTACGAGCAGTACTTC
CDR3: CASSDDRSYEQYF

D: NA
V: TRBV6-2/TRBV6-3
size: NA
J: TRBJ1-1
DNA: TGTGCCAGCACGGAAGAAAGATTTAACACTGAAGCTTTCTTT
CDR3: CASTEERFNTEAFF

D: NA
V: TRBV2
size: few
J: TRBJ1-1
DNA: TGTGCCTCCTGGGGGGCGGGCGCTGAAGCTTTCTTT
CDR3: CASWGAGAEAFF

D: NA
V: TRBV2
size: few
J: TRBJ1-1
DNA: TGTGCCAGCAGTCGAGACGCAATCACCAACACTGAAGCTTTCTTT
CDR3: CASSRDAITNTEAFF

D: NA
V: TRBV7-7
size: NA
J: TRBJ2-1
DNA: TGTGCTAGCAGCTCAGCTTATCTGGGGGGCCGCCTCTCCTACAATGAGCAGTTCTTC
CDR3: CASSSAYLGGRLSYNEQFF

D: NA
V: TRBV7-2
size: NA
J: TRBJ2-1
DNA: TGTGCCAGCAGCTCCACCCTTGGGAGGGGGGCGCTATACAATGAGCAGTTCTTC
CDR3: CASSSTLGRGALYNEQFF

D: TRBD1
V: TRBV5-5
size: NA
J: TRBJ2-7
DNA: TGTGCCAGCACCTGGGGGACAGGATACAATGAGCAGTACTTC
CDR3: CASTWGTGYNEQYF

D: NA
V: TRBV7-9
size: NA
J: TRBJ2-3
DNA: TGTGCCAGCAGCTTAGGGCAGGCCAGCGTCGGCACAGATACGCAGTATTTT
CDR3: CASSLGQASVGTDTQYF

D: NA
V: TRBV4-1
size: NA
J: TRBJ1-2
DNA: TGCGCCAGCAGCCGGGGAGCTAAGCGAGGGCTGGAGGCCTATGGCTACACCTTC
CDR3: CASSRGAKRGLEAYGYTF

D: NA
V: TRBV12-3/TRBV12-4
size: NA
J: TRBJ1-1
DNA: TGTGCCAGCAGTCCCAGTCTAGATAACACTGAAGCTTTCTTT
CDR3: CASSPSLDNTEAFF

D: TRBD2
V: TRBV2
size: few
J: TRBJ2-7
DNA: TGTGCCAGCAGTGGGGTCGGGGGGAAAAACAATGAGCAGTACTTC
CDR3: CASSGVGGKNNEQYF

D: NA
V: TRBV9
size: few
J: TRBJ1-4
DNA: TGTGCCAGCAGCGTATCCGTTGCAACTAATGAAAAACTGTTTTTT
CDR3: CASSVSVATNEKLFF

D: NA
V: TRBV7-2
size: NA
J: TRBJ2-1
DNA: TGTGCCAGCAGCTCCAAGACACCAGGTCAAGAGGCCCAGTTCTTC
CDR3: CASSSKTPGQEAQFF

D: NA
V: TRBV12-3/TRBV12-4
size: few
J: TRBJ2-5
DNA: TGTGCCAGCAGGACTGAGGCGGTGCAGACCCAGTACTTC
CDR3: CASRTEAVQTQYF

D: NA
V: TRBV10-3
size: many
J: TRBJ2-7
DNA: TGTGCCATCAGTGAGGCCGCCGGTTTAAGCTCCTACGAGCAGTACTTC
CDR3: CAISEAAGLSSYEQYF

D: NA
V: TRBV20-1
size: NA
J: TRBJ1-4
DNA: TGCAGTGCTCACCTGCTAATGAGTGGGAATGAAAAACTGTTTTTT
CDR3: CSAHLLMSGNEKLFF

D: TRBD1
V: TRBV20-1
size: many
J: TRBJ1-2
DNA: TGCAGTGCTAGAAAGGGGCAGGGGGCCTATGGCTACACCTTC
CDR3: CSARKGQGAYGYTF

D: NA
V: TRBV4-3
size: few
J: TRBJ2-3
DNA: TGCGCCAGCAGCCAAGATACCGACGGAACTAGCACAGATACGCAGTATTTT
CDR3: CASSQDTDGTSTDTQYF

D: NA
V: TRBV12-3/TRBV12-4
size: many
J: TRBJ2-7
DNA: TGTGCCAGCAGTTTAGCTCCCGGCGAGCAGTACTTC
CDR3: CASSLAPGEQYF

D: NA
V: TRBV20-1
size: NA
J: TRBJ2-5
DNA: TGCAGTGCTAGAGATCGGGGAGGTCCCGCAACGAAATCGGAGCAGTACTTC
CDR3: CSARDRGGPATKSEQYF

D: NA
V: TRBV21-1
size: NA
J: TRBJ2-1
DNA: TGTGCCAGGAAAGGAAGCAATGAGCAGTTCTTC
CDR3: CARKGSNEQFF

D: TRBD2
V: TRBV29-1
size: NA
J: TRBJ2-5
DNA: TGCAGCGTTGATGGGGTAGCGGGGGAGCTGTACCAAGAGACCCAGTACTTC
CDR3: CSVDGVAGELYQETQYF

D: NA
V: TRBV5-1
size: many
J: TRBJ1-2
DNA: TGCGCCAGCAGCTTGGCCTCGACAGATAACTATGGCTACACCTTC
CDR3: CASSLASTDNYGYTF

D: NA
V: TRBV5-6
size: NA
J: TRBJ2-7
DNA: TGTGCCAGCAACTATCTAACACGGAAAATTACCTACGAGCAGTACTTC
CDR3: CASNYLTRKITYEQYF

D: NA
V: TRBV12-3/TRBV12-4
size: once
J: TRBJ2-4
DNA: TGTGCCAGCAGTCTCGGGCACCCCGGGGTCTACTTC
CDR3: CASSLGHPGVYF